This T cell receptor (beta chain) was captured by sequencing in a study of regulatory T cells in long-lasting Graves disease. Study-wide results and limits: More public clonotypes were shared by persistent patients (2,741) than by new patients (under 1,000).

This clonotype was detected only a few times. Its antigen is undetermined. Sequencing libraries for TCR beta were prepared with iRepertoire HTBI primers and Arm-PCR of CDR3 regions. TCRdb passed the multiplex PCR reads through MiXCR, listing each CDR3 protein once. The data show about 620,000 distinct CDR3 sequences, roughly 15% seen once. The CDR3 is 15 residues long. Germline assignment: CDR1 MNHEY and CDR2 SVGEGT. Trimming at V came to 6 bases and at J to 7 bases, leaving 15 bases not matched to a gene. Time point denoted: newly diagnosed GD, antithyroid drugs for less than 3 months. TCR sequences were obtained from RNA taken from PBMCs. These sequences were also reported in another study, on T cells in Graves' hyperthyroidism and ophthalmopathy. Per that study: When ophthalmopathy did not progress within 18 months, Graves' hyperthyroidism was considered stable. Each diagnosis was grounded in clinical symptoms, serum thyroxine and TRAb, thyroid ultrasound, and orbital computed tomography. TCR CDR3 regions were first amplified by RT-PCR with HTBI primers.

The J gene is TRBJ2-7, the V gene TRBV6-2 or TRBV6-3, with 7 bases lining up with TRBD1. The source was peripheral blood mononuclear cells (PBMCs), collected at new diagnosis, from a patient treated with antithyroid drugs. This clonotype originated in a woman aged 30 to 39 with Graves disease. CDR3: CASRRADRVVGEQYF. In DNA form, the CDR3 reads TGTGCCAGCAGACGCGCCGACAGGGTGGTAGGGGAGCAGTACTTC.